The 5 T cell receptor beta chains below all came from one sample that was sequenced in a study of CD8+ T cells in alopecia areata. Reverse transcribed after extraction, RNA yielded cDNA as the sequencing template. TCRdb's table, derived via immunoSEQ multiplex PCR, lists solely in-frame clones and lacks some. The sample shows about 170,000 clones, about 66% of them seen only once. The source material was CD8+ T cells sorted from blood, sampled at week 0. Source of these receptors: a human donor with alopecia areata.

V usage is TRBV11-3 and J usage is TRBJ2-6; D not certain. CDR1 and CDR2 (germline): SGHNT, YENEEA. The CDR3 is 15 residues long. V shed 2 bases and J shed 4 bases, with 9 bases lying between them. CDR3 sequence: CASSLTGSGANVLTF. In nucleotides, the CDR3 is TGTGCCAGCAGCTTAACCGGGTCCGGGGCCAACGTCCTGACTTTC.

This clone was seen at least ten times. V usage is TRBV2 and J usage is TRBJ2-2; maybe TRBD1 (6 bases). The V gene lost 3 bases and the J gene lost 5 bases, with 16 bases spanning the gap. Germline-derived CDR1 and CDR2 are SNHLY and FYNNEI. The CDR3 runs 16 residues. As DNA, the CDR3 is TGTGCCAGCAGTGATAACAGGGTTGGTTATACCGGGGAGCTGTTTTTT. Translation gives CASSDNRVGYTGELFF.

This clone was seen just once. V is TRBV2 and J is TRBJ2-1; the D gene is possibly TRBD1 (5 bases). This CDR3 has 18 residues. The V and J ends lost 3 bases and 3 bases respectively, with 21 bases between them. The germline CDR1 and CDR2 sequences are SNHLY and FYNNEI. The CDR3 region has the DNA TGTGCCAGCAGTGACGAATTAGGAATGGGGCAGGTCTACAATGAGCAGTTCTTC. It specifies CASSDELGMGQVYNEQFF.

The chain joins TRBV4-1 to TRBJ1-2; D is perhaps TRBD1 (5 bases). CDR3 length: 11 residues. V lost 9 bases, J lost 7 bases, and 12 bases lay in between. Germline lookup yields CDR1 MGHRA and CDR2 YSYEKL. CDR3 protein: CASKGLGGYTF. The CDR3 nucleotides are TGCGCCAGTAAGGGGCTGGGTGGCTACACCTTC.

The chain employs TRBV15 and TRBJ2-4, with D perhaps matching TRBD2 (5 bases). Trimming removed 5 bases from V and 0 bases from J, with 17 bases in between. CDR1 LNHNV and CDR2 YYDKDF come from the germline V gene (reference sequence). CDR3 size: 17 residues. The CDR3 nucleotides are TGTGCCACCAGCGGTCGGAAGGGAGACACAGCCAAAAACATTCAGTACTTC. Its translation: CATSGRKGDTAKNIQYF.